This T cell receptor beta chain was identified in a study of shared clonotypes between healthy human individuals. Study findings and constraints: Tissue TCR repertoires likely differ from these blood-only repertoires. Donor clonotype sharing was expected to depend on sequencing depth.

This clone was detected once. Its antigen is as yet unknown. Roughly 200 ng DNA, around 30,000 T cell genomes, went into each sorted-subset replicate PCR. Authors' analysis steps: ImmunoSEQ junction-only sequences lacked quality scores, so their filtering differed. Profiling relied on immunoSEQ multiplex PCR, and the TCRdb table lists in-frame clones only, not all of them. That table furnishes V, J and clone size, whereas the DNA furnished D and trimming. This sample has millions of clones, with roughly 96% found just once. The TCR sequence derives from a man between 18 and 29 years old in good health. The sample was naive CD4+ T cells sorted from blood. As for subset: CD45RA+ positively selected.

The CDR3 DNA sequence: TGTGCCAGCAGTTATTTGGGGCCCAACACCGGGGAGCTGTTTTTT. Its protein product is CASSYLGPNTGELFF. The V and J genes are TRBV6-5 and TRBJ2-2, with D perhaps TRBD1 (5 bases). The CDR3 contains 15 residues. Trimming took off 3 bases at V and 2 bases at J, with 10 bases between the two ends. Germline CDR1 is MNHEY and CDR2 is SVGAGI.